The 21 T cell receptor beta chains given below trace back to one sample, sequenced in a study of blood T cell repertoires in COVID-19. Using immunoSEQ multiplex PCR, the repertoire was profiled, and TCRdb retains in-frame clones only, with some absent. The profile shows about 76,000 clones, roughly 80% of them singletons. The sample taken for sequencing was peripheral blood. The receptors were gathered from a human donor in a cohort sampled during active COVID-19.

The chain carries TRBV2 and TRBJ2-3, with 7 bases aligning to TRBD2. The length of the CDR3 is 15 residues. Germline values: CDR1 SNHLY, CDR2 FYNNEI. V shed 4 bases and J 1 base; nucleotides not matched to a gene: 5. CDR3 bases: TGTGCCAGCAGTGGGACTAGTCTCGGCACAGATACGCAGTATTTT. Its protein is CASSGTSLGTDTQYF.

This chain uses TRBV7-2 with TRBJ1-4; maybe TRBD1 (5 bases). The CDR3 length is 13 residues. Trimming cost V 5 bases and J 7 bases, with 11 bases left between them. Germline lookup yields CDR1 SGHTA and CDR2 FQGNSA. The CDR3 spells CASSRRQSEKLFF. CDR3 coding DNA: TGTGCCAGCAGCCGCAGACAGAGTGAAAAACTGTTTTTT.

CDR3 coding DNA: TGTGCCAGCAGTGGGACTAGCGGGGGGTATCGGTTCTTC. Amino acids: CASSGTSGGYRFF. The chain couples TRBV6-2 or TRBV6-3 to TRBJ2-1, with TRBD2 identical over 15 bases. Germline CDR1 reads MNHEY; CDR2 reads SVGEGT. The CDR3 extends over 13 amino acids. J was trimmed by 15 bases and V by 5 bases; bases with no gene match: 5.

V usage is TRBV24-1 and J usage is TRBJ2-7, with D perhaps TRBD2 (6 bases). The CDR3 runs 14 residues. V dropped 4 bases and J dropped 9 bases, with 18 bases sitting between them. From germline, CDR1 is KGHDR and CDR2 SFDVKD. The CDR3 is CATSDPTTTAGQYF. The CDR3 coding sequence is TGTGCCACCAGTGACCCAACGACGACAGCGGGGCAGTACTTC.

The rearrangement links TRBV5-1 to TRBJ1-2, with 7 bases matching TRBD1. Per the germline V gene, CDR1 is SGHRS and CDR2 is YFSETQ. The V gene end was trimmed by 0 bases and the J gene end by 7 bases; junction bases not matched to a gene: 15. This CDR3 spans 17 amino acids. CDR3 bases: TGCGCCAGCAGCTTGGCCAGGGGGACCCAAAAGGGAACTGGCTACACCTTC. It specifies CASSLARGTQKGTGYTF.

The chain is built from TRBV2 and TRBJ1-4; TRBD1 might be the D (5 bases). Germline V lookup: CDR1 SNHLY, CDR2 FYNNEI. The V gene lost 4 bases and the J gene lost 7 bases, with 16 bases spanning the gap. This CDR3 is built from 15 residues. CDR3 residues: CASSGGGAVGEKLFF. For the CDR3, the DNA is TGTGCCAGCAGTGGGGGAGGGGCTGTTGGTGAAAAACTGTTTTTT.

This clone was picked up one time. The chain employs TRBV7-3 and TRBJ2-5; maybe TRBD1 (5 bases). V was cut by 8 bases and J by 5 bases, with 15 bases left in between. The germline CDR1 and CDR2 sequences are SGHTA and FQGTGA. This CDR3 is built from 13 residues. CDR3 sequence: CASGSGQGETQYF. The DNA for the CDR3 is TGTGCCAGCGGCTCAGGTCAGGGCGAGACCCAGTACTTC.

This rearrangement joins TRBV7-6 to TRBJ2-3; a weak D match, TRBD2 (6 bases). The CDR3 covers 15 residues. Trimming left V 1 base short and J 1 base short, with 9 bases between. Germline-derived CDR1 and CDR2 are SGHVS and FNYEAQ. The CDR3 protein is CASSLVGTGTDTQYF. CDR3 nucleotides: TGTGCCAGCAGCTTAGTGGGGACTGGCACAGATACGCAGTATTTT.

The CDR3 coding sequence is TGTGCCAGCAGCCAAGATAGGGGACACTGGTGGGAGCAGTACTTC. This codes for CASSQDRGHWWEQYF. The chain combines TRBV4-2 with TRBJ2-7, with a weak D call TRBD1 (6 bases). V was cut by 0 bases and J by 7 bases, with 16 bases left in between. This CDR3 spans 15 amino acids. Germline V gene lookup returns CDR1 LGHNA and CDR2 YNFKEQ.

CDR3 DNA: TGCGCCAGCAGCTTGGGAGACAGGGGGGAAAAACTGTTTTTT. As protein: CASSLGDRGEKLFF. V and J are TRBV5-1 and TRBJ1-4; TRBD1 matches 9 bases. CDR1 is SGHRS and CDR2 is YFSETQ in the germline V gene. J gave up 8 bases and V 0 bases, and 2 bases lay outside the gene matches. The CDR3 runs to 14 residues.

This clone was seen once. The V gene is TRBV19, the J gene TRBJ2-3; D not resolved. CDR3 length: 13 residues. Germline CDR1 LNHDA, CDR2 SQIVND (reference sequence). V lost 1 base and J lost 4, with 6 bases in between. In DNA, the CDR3 is TGTGCCAGTAGTATAGGCGGCCCAGATACGCAGTATTTT. The encoded protein is CASSIGGPDTQYF.

The genes are TRBV2 and TRBJ2-7; unclear D gene. Germline CDR1 is SNHLY and CDR2 is FYNNEI. V lost 2 bases to trimming and J lost 7 bases, with 9 bases between them. The CDR3 covers 12 residues. CDR3 residues: CASSEWHDEQYF. The CDR3 DNA is TGTGCCAGCAGTGAATGGCACGATGAGCAGTACTTC.

The J gene is TRBJ1-4, the V gene TRBV2, with 8 nucleotides matching TRBD1. This CDR3 is built from 14 residues. The trim removed 3 bases at V and 6 bases at J, leaving 3 bases unmatched. Germline V gene lookup returns CDR1 SNHLY and CDR2 FYNNEI. The CDR3 loop reads CASSDRGRDEKLFF. As DNA, the CDR3 is TGTGCCAGCAGTGACAGGGGGCGCGATGAAAAACTGTTTTTT.

The genes are TRBV2 and TRBJ1-5, with D perhaps TRBD1 (5 bases). Trimming removed 0 bases at V and 12 bases at J, with 15 bases between. This CDR3 region has 14 residues. Germline V gene lookup returns CDR1 SNHLY and CDR2 FYNNEI. CDR3: CASSEALTGRGQHF. The CDR3 nucleotides are TGTGCCAGCAGTGAAGCTTTAACAGGTAGGGGCCAGCATTTT.

The V call is TRBV20-1, the J call TRBJ2-3; possibly TRBD1 for D (6 bases). In germline, CDR1 is DFQATT, CDR2 SNEGSKA (reference sequence). The CDR3 extends over 11 amino acids. V dropped 6 bases and J dropped 4 bases, with 8 bases sitting between them. The CDR3 region has the DNA TGCAGTGCGGCAGGGGCAGATACGCAGTATTTT. Its protein product is CSAAGADTQYF.

The rearrangement uses TRBV5-1 and TRBJ2-7, with D perhaps matching TRBD2 (5 bases). V lost 4 bases and J lost 0, with 17 bases in between. The V gene's germline CDR1 is SGHRS and CDR2 YFSETQ. The CDR3 length is 16 residues. CDR3 residues: CASSPTLRDFSYEQYF. CDR3 bases: TGCGCCAGCAGCCCGACCCTCCGGGATTTCTCCTACGAGCAGTACTTC.

The chain is built from TRBV2 and TRBJ2-6, with a possible D match to TRBD2 (5 bases). Germline assignment: CDR1 SNHLY and CDR2 FYNNEI. Trimming removed 0 bases from V and 8 bases from J, with 8 bases in between. This CDR3 is built from 14 residues. CDR3 sequence: CASSEARVPNVLTF. CDR3 bases: TGTGCCAGCAGTGAAGCGCGGGTACCCAACGTCCTGACTTTC.

The chain carries TRBV19 and TRBJ1-5; the D is unclear. Germline CDR1 LNHDA, CDR2 SQIVND (reference sequence). This CDR3 comprises 12 residues. The V and J ends lost 5 bases and 6 bases respectively, with 8 bases between them. CDR3 in amino acids: CASSFTGQPQHF. The CDR3 DNA is TGTGCCAGTAGTTTCACGGGTCAGCCCCAGCATTTT.

This rearrangement joins TRBV5-1 to TRBJ2-1; TRBD2 agrees at 10 bases. The CDR3 runs to 17 residues. Germline loops: CDR1 SGHRS, CDR2 YFSETQ. With V trimmed by 4 bases and J by 4 bases, 11 bases remained unmatched. As DNA, the CDR3 is TGCGCCAGCAGCGGGGGACTAGCGTCCTATCATTACAATGAGCAGTTCTTC. It encodes CASSGGLASYHYNEQFF.

This clone was picked up a small number of times. The genes are TRBV3-1 (or the pseudogene TRBV3-2) and TRBJ1-1; tentative D call: TRBD1 (6 bases). Trimming took 1 base from V and 0 from J, leaving 9 bases between them. The germline V gene encodes CDR1 LGHDT and CDR2 YNNKEL (reference sequence). The CDR3 is 15 amino acids. DNA of the CDR3: TGTGCCAGCAGCCAAGCGAGGACAGTGAACACTGAAGCTTTCTTT. Translated: CASSQARTVNTEAFF.

The CDR3 sequence: CASSPGTGLNSYEQYF. For the CDR3, the DNA is TGCGCCAGCAGCCCCGGGACAGGTCTTAACTCCTACGAGCAGTACTTC. V and J are TRBV5-1 and TRBJ2-7, with 8 nucleotides matching TRBD1. The CDR3 has 16 amino acids. The junction had 9 bases not matched to a gene; V was cut back by 4 bases and J by 0 bases. Germline V gene data show CDR1 as SGHRS and CDR2 as YFSETQ.